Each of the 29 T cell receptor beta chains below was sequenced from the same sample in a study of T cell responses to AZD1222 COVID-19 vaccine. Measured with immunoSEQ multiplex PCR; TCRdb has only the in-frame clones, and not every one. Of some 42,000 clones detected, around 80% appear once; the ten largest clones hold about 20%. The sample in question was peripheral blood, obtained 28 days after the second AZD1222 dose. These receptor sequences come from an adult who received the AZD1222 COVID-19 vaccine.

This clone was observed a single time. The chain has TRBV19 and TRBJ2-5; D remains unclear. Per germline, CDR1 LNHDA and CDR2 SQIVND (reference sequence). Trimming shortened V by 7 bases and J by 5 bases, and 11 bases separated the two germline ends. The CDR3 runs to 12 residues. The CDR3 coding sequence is TGTGCCAGTAAATCCGGTGGGGAGACCCAGTACTTC. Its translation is CASKSGGETQYF.

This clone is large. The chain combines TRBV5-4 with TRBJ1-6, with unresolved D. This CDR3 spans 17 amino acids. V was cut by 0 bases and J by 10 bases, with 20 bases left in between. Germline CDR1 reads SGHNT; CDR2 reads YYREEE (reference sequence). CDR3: CASSLDGYGGGGSPLHF. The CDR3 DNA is TGTGCCAGCAGCTTGGATGGTTACGGCGGTGGTGGGTCACCCCTCCACTTT.

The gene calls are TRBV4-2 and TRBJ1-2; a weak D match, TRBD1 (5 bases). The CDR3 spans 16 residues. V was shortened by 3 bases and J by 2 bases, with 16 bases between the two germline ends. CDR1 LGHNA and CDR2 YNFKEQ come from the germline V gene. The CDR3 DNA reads TGTGCCAGCAGCCAGTCTACCCCGGGACCGAACTATGGCTACACCTTC. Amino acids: CASSQSTPGPNYGYTF.

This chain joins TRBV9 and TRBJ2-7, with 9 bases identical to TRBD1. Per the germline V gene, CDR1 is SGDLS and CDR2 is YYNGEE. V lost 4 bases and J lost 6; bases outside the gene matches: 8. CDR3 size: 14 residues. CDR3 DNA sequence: TGTGCCAGCAGCCCTCGACAGGGGGTTGGCGAGCAGTACTTC. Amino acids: CASSPRQGVGEQYF.

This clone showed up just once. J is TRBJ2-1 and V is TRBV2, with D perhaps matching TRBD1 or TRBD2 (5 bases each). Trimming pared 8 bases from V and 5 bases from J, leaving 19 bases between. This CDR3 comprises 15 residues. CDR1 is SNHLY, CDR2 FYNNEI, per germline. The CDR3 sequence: CASEIWDPPNNEQFF. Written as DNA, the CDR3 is TGTGCCAGCGAAATCTGGGACCCACCAAACAATGAGCAGTTCTTC.

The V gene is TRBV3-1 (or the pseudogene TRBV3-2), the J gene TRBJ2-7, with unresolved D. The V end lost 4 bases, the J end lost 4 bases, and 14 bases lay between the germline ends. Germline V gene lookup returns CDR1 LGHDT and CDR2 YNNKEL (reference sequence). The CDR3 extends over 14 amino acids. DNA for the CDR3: TGTGCCAGCAGCCCCGCACAGTCACTTTACGAGCAGTACTTC. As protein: CASSPAQSLYEQYF.

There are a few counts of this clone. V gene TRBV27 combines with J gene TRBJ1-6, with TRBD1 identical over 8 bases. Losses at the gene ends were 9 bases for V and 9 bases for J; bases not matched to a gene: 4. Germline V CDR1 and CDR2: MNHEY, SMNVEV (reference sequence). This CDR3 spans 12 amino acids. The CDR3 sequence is CASSGGSSPLHF. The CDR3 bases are TGTGCCAGTTCAGGGGGCTCTTCACCCCTCCACTTT.

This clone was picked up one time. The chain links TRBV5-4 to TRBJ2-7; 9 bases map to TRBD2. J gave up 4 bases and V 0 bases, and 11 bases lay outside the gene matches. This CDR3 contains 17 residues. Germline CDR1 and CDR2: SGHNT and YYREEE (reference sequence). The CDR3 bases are TGTGCCAGCAGCTTGGGGCCTAGCGGGACGTTACAGTACGAGCAGTACTTC. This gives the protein CASSLGPSGTLQYEQYF.

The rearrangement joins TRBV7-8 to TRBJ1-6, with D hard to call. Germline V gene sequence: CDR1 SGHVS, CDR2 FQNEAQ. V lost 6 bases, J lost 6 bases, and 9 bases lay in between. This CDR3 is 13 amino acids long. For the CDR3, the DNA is TGTGCCAGCAGTCCCGATAGTAATTCACCCCTCCACTTT. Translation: CASSPDSNSPLHF. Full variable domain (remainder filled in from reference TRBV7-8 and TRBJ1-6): GAGVSQSPRYKVAKRGQDVALRCDPISGHVSLFWYQQALGQGPEFLTYFQNEAQLDKSGLPSDRFFAERPEGSVSTLKIQRTQQEDSAVYLCASSPDSNSPLHFGNGTRLTVT.

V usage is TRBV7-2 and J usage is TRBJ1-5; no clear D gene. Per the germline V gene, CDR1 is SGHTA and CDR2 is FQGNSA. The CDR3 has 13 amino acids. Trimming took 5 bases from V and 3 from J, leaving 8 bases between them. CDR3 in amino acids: CASSPVFNQPQHF. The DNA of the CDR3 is TGTGCCAGCAGCCCAGTGTTCAATCAGCCCCAGCATTTT.

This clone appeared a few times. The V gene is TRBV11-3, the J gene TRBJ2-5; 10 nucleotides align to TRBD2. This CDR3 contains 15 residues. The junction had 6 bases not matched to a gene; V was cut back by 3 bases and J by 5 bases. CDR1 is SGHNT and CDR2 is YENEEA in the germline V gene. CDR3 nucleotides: TGTGCCAGCAGCTTCAGTAGCGGGGGGACGGAGACCCAGTACTTC. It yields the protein CASSFSSGGTETQYF. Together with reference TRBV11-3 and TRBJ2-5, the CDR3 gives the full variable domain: EAGVVQSPRYKIIEKKQPVAFWCNPISGHNTLYWYLQNLGQGPELLIRYENEEAVDDSQLPKDRFSAERLKGVDSTLKIQPAELGDSAVYLCASSFSSGGTETQYFGPGTRLLVL.

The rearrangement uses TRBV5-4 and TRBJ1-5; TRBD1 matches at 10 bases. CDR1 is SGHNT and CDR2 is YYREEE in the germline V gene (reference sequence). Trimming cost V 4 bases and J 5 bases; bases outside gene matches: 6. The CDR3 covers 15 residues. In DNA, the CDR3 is TGTGCCAGCAGCCCGGGACAGGGGAACCATCAGCCCCAGCATTTT. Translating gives CASSPGQGNHQPQHF.

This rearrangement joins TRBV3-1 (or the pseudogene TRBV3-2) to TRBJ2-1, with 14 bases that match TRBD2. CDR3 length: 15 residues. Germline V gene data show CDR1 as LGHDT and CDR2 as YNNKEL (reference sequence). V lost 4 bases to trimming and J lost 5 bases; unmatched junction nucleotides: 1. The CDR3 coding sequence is TGTGCCAGCAGCCGGGGACTAGCGGGAGACAATGAGCAGTTCTTC. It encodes CASSRGLAGDNEQFF.

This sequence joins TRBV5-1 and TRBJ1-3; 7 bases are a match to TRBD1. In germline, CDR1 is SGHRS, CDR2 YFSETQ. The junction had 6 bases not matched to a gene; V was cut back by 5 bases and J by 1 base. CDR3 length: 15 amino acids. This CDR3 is CASSHDRVSGNTIYF. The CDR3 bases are TGCGCCAGCAGTCATGACAGGGTATCTGGAAACACCATATATTTT.

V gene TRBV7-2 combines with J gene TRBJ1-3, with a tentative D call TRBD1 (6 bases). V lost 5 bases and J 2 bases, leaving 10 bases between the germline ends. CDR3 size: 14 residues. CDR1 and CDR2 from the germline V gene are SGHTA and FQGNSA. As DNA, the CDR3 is TGTGCCAGCAGCGGGTGGGGGCCTGGAAACACCATATATTTT. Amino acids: CASSGWGPGNTIYF. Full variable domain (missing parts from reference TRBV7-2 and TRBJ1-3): GAGVSQSPSNKVTEKGKDVELRCDPISGHTALYWYRQSLGQGLEFLIYFQGNSAPDKSGLPSDRFSAERTGGSVSTLTIQRTQQEDSAVYLCASSGWGPGNTIYFGEGSWLTVV.

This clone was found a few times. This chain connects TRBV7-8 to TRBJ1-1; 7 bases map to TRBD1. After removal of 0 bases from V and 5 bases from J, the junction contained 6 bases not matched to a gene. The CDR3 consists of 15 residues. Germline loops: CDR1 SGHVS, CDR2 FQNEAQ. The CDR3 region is CASSLARQGGTEAFF. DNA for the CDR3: TGTGCCAGCAGCTTAGCGCGACAGGGAGGGACTGAAGCTTTCTTT.

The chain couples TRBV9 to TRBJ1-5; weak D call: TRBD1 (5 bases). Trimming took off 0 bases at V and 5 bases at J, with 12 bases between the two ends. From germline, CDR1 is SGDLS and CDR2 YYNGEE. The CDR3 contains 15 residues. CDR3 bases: TGTGCCAGCAGCGTAGGTCAGGACATATATCAGCCCCAGCATTTT. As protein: CASSVGQDIYQPQHF.

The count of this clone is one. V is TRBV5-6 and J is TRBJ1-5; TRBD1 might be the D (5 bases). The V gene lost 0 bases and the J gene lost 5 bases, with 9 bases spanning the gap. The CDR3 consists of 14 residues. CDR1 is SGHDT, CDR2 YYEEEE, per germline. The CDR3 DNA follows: TGTGCCAGCAGCTTGGGCAGGGCGGATCAGCCCCAGCATTTT. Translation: CASSLGRADQPQHF.

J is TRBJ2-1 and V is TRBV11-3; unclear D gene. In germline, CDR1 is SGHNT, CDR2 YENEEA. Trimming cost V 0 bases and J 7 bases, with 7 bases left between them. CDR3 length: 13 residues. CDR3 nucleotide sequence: TGTGCCAGCAGCTTAGAGAATGGGAATGAGCAGTTCTTC. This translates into CASSLENGNEQFF.

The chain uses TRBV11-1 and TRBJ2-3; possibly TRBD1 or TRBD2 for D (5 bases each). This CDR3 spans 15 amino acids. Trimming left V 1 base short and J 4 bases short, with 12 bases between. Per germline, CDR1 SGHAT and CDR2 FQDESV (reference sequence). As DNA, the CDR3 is TGTGCCAGCAGCTTAGGAGAGGGGATGGCAGATACGCAGTATTTT. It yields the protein CASSLGEGMADTQYF.

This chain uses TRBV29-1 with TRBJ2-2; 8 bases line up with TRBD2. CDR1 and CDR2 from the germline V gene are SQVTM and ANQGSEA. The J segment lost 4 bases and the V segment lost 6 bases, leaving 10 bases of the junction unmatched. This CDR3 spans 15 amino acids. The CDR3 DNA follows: TGCAGCGTCCTTCTAACTAGCGGAATCACCGGGGAGCTGTTTTTT. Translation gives CSVLLTSGITGELFF.

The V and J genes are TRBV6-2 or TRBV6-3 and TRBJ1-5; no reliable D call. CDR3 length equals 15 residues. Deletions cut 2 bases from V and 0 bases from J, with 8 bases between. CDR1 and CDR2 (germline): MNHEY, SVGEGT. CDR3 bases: TGTGCCAGCAGTTACGTAGGTTTTAGCAATCAGCCCCAGCATTTT. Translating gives CASSYVGFSNQPQHF.

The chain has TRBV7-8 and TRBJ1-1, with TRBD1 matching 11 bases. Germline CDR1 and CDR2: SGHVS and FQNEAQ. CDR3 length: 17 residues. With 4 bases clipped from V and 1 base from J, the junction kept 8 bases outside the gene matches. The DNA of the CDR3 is TGTGCCAGCAGCTATAGGACAGGGGGCATAGGGAACACTGAAGCTTTCTTT. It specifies CASSYRTGGIGNTEAFF. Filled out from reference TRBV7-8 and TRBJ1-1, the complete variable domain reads GAGVSQSPRYKVAKRGQDVALRCDPISGHVSLFWYQQALGQGPEFLTYFQNEAQLDKSGLPSDRFFAERPEGSVSTLKIQRTQQEDSAVYLCASSYRTGGIGNTEAFFGQGTRLTVV.

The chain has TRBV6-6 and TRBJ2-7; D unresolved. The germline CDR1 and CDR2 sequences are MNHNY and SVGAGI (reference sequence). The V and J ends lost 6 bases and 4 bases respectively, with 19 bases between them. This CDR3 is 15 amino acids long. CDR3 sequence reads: CASSSPVLTSYEQYF. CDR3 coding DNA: TGTGCCAGCAGCTCTCCGGTATTGACATCTTACGAGCAGTACTTC.

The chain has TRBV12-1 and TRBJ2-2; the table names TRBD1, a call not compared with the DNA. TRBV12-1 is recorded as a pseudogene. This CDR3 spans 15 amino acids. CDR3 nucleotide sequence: TGTGCCAGCAGCTGCACTTTAGTCAGGGCCGGGGAGCTGTTTTTT. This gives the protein CASSCTLVRAGELFF.

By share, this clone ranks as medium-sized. CDR3: CASKPGSWDSNQPQHF. The DNA of the CDR3 is TGTGCCAGCAAACCAGGGTCCTGGGATAGCAATCAGCCCCAGCATTTT. The genes are TRBV28 and TRBJ1-5; D may be TRBD1 (5 bases). The germline V gene has CDR1 MDHEN and CDR2 SYDVKM. This CDR3 is built from 16 residues. Trimming took 7 bases from V and 0 from J, leaving 16 bases between them.

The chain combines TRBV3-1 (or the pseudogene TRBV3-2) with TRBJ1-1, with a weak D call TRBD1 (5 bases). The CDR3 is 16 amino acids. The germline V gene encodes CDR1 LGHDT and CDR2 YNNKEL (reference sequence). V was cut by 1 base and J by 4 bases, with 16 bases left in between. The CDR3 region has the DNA TGTGCCAGCAGCCAAGCGAGCATCAGGGAAGGCACTGAAGCTTTCTTT. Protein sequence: CASSQASIREGTEAFF.

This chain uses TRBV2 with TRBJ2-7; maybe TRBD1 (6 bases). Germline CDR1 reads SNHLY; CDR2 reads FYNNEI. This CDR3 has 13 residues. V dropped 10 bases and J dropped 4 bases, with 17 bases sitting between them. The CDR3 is CATEQGEAYEQYF. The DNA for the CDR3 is TGTGCCACCGAACAGGGTGAGGCGTACGAGCAGTACTTC. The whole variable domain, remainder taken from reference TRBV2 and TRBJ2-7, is EPEVTQTPSHQVTQMGQEVILRCVPISNHLYFYWYRQILGQKVEFLVSFYNNEISEKSEIFDDQFSVERPDGSNFTLKIRSTKLEDSAMYFCATEQGEAYEQYFGPGTRLTVT.

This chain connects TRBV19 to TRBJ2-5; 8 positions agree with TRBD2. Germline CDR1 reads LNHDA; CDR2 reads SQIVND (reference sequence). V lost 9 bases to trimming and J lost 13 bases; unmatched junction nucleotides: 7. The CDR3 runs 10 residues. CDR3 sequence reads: CARAGTSSYF. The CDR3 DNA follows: TGTGCCAGAGCCGGGACTAGTTCGTACTTC.